One sample yielded the 8 T cell receptor beta chains listed below, sequenced in a study of T cell responses to AZD1222 COVID-19 vaccine. Sequencing was performed with immunoSEQ multiplex PCR; in TCRdb, only in-frame clones are kept and a portion is missing. The data contain roughly 140,000 clones, approximately 90% of them singletons. The material was peripheral blood, obtained on day 0 of MenACWY control vaccination. Source of these receptors: an adult in good health.

The rearrangement joins TRBV15 to TRBJ1-1, with a tentative D call TRBD1 (6 bases). V gave up 4 bases and J gave up 1 base, with 13 bases separating them. Germline lookup yields CDR1 LNHNV and CDR2 YYDKDF (reference sequence). The CDR3 is 15 residues long. Here the CDR3 reads CATSIDPRGNTEAFF. CDR3 sequence (DNA): TGTGCCACCAGCATCGACCCCAGGGGGAACACTGAAGCTTTCTTT.

The chain carries TRBV6-2 or TRBV6-3 and TRBJ1-2; 7 bases line up with TRBD1. CDR1 MNHEY and CDR2 SVGEGT come from the germline V gene. J gave up 5 bases and V 2 bases, and 2 bases lay outside the gene matches. The CDR3 runs to 13 residues. The CDR3, as DNA: TGTGCCAGCAGTTACGCAGGGGGGTATGGCTACACCTTC. The encoded protein is CASSYAGGYGYTF.

The chain has TRBV5-1 and TRBJ1-4, with 8 nucleotides matching TRBD1. The CDR3 has 15 amino acids. Germline V lookup: CDR1 SGHRS, CDR2 YFSETQ. V trimming: 5 bases; J trimming: 0 bases; junction bases outside the gene matches: 3. CDR3 residues: CASRRTGTTNEKLFF. The CDR3 DNA follows: TGCGCCAGCAGACGGACAGGGACAACTAATGAAAAACTGTTTTTT.

The J gene is TRBJ2-1, the V gene TRBV28; 7 nucleotides match TRBD2. The J segment lost 7 bases and the V segment lost 6 bases, leaving 15 bases of the junction unmatched. Looked up from germline, CDR1 is MDHEN and CDR2 is SYDVKM. The CDR3 loop spans 16 amino acids. The CDR3 loop is CASSPRAGVIRNEQFF. CDR3 DNA sequence: TGTGCCAGCAGCCCCCGGGCGGGAGTGATAAGGAATGAGCAGTTCTTC.

The gene calls are TRBV30 and TRBJ1-1, with 9 bases identical to TRBD1. J gave up 7 bases and V 1 base, and 4 bases lay outside the gene matches. The CDR3 loop spans 13 amino acids. Germline lookup yields CDR1 GTSNPN and CDR2 SVGIG (reference sequence). Written as DNA, the CDR3 is TGTGCCTGGAGTGAAGGGACAGGGTTTGAAGCTTTCTTT. It translates to CAWSEGTGFEAFF.

This clone was seen a single time. J is TRBJ1-5 and V is TRBV18; TRBD1 matches 8 bases. Trimming at V came to 4 bases and at J to 7 bases, leaving 9 bases not matched to a gene. Germline V gene data show CDR1 as KGHSH and CDR2 as LQKENI. CDR3 length: 15 amino acids. This CDR3 reads CASSRRTGTGQPQHF. CDR3 coding DNA: TGTGCCAGCTCACGCCGGACAGGGACTGGGCAGCCCCAGCATTTT.

This clone was counted between two and nine times. This chain uses TRBV18 with TRBJ2-6; 9 bases fit TRBD1. The CDR3 has 16 residues. V was clipped by 5 bases and J by 4 bases; unmatched bases: 6. Germline V gene sequence: CDR1 KGHSH, CDR2 LQKENI. CDR3 DNA sequence: TGTGCCAGCTCATCTGGGACAGGGAGCGGGGCCAACGTCCTGACTTTC. Translating gives CASSSGTGSGANVLTF.

This chain uses TRBV24-1 with TRBJ1-6; no clear D. Trimming took 7 bases from V and 7 from J, leaving 13 bases between them. Germline V gene data show CDR1 as KGHDR and CDR2 as SFDVKD. This CDR3 has 14 residues. CDR3 region: CATSASWRNSPLHF. CDR3 nucleotide sequence: TGTGCCACCAGCGCTTCCTGGAGGAATTCACCCCTCCACTTT.